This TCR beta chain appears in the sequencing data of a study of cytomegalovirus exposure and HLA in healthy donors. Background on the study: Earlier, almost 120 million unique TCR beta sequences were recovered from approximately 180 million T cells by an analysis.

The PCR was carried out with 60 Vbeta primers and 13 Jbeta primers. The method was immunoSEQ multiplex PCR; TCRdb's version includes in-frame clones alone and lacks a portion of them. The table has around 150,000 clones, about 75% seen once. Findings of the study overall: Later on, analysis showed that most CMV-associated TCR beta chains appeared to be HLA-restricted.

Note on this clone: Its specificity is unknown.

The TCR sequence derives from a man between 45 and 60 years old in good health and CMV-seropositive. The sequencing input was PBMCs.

The CDR3 spells CAGTSRGAGPDTQYF. CDR3 nucleotide sequence: TGTGCCGGAACAAGCCGGGGGGCAGGCCCAGATACGCAGTATTTT. The V and J genes are TRBV30 and TRBJ2-3, with D tentatively TRBD2 (7 bases). The germline V gene encodes CDR1 GTSNPN and CDR2 SVGIG (reference sequence). Trimming cost V 8 bases and J 4 bases, with 22 bases left between them. This CDR3 is 15 amino acids long.